The following is a T cell receptor (beta chain) sequence with its context. V trimming: 3 bases; J trimming: 7 bases; junction bases outside the gene matches: 5. This CDR3 spans 15 amino acids. Looked up from germline, CDR1 is KGHDR and CDR2 is SFDVKD. Study processing details: It was from reference gene primer amplification that nucleated cell counts were estimated. Sequenced by immunoSEQ multiplex PCR; TCRdb stores in-frame clones only, minus some. The V and J calls and clone size were taken over from that table, and D and trimming were inferred from the DNA. The data show roughly 160,000 clones, roughly 84% seen once. The data belong to a study of blood T cell repertoires in COVID-19. In the study overall: The United States, Italy and Spain provided the acute and convalescent COVID-19 samples. PBMCs, B-cell-depleted T cells, or T cells provided the cDNA or gDNA that made up the material.

Recruitment covered roughly 22 US areas and drew participants whose ages spanned about 18 to 100 years. This sequence joins TRBV24-1 and TRBJ2-3, with 11 bases identical to TRBD2. The sequencing input was PBMCs or T cells enriched from blood (not recorded which). The receptor's source is a man aged 55 to 69 who had recovered from COVID-19. This CDR3 is CATSDLAGGRNTQYF. CDR3 DNA: TGTGCCACCAGTGATCTAGCGGGGGGCCGAAATACGCAGTATTTT.